This T cell receptor beta chain was sequenced for a study of T-cell reconstitution after alpha-beta-depleted transplantation in children. Overall study results and limits: As was reported, about two months after transplant, alpha-beta T cells came from several hundred expanded graft clones. Several patients had high TCRbeta diversity at day 60; it came from surviving recipient T cells and thymic progenitors. It was newly produced T cells that mostly accounted for T-cell counts and diversity one year after transplant.

Unique molecular identifiers tagged the TCRbeta library. TCRdb re-derived calls from the PCR reads in MiXCR, one entry per CDR3 protein. The sample holds a few hundred thousand distinct CDR3 sequences, over 10% seen once. This CDR3 contains 16 residues. After removal of 5 bases from V and 1 base from J, the junction contained 8 bases not matched to a gene. The germline V gene encodes CDR1 SEHNR and CDR2 FQNEAQ (reference sequence). Comment on this clonotype: Its antigen is not identified.

The receptor's source is a male patient younger than 18 who had a stem cell transplant for acute myeloid leukemia, so the T cells may come from the graft donor. The sample consisted of PBMCs, mostly from graft donor cells, taken 360 days after TCRalphabeta/CD19-depleted stem cell transplant. The chain recombines TRBV7-9 with TRBJ2-7, with TRBD2 identical over 10 bases. DNA for the CDR3: TGTGCCAGCAGCATAGACAAGCGGGAGGGTTCCTACGAGCAGTACTTC. Translation gives CASSIDKREGSYEQYF. The entire variable domain, with the rest obtained from reference TRBV7-9 and TRBJ2-7, is as follows: DTGVSQNPRHKITKRGQNVTFRCDPISEHNRLYWYRQTLGQGPEFLTYFQNEAQLEKSRLLSDRFSAERPKGSFSTLEIQRTEQGDSAMYLCASSIDKREGSYEQYFGPGTRLTVT.